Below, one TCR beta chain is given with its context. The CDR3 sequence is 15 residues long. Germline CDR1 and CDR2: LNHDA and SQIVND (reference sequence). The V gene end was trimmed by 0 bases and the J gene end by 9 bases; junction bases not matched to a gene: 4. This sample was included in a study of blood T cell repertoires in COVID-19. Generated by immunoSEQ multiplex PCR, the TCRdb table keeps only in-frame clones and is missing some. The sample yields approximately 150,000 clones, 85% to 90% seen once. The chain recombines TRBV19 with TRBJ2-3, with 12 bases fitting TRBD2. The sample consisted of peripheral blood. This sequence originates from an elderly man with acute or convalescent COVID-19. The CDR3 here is CASSIEGLAGRTQYF. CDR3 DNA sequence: TGTGCCAGTAGTATAGAAGGACTAGCGGGACGCACGCAGTATTTT.